The T cell receptor (beta chain) described here comes from a study of blood T cell repertoires in COVID-19. Study background: COVID-19 samples, acute and convalescent, were from the United States, Italy and Spain. PBMCs, B-cell-depleted T cells, or T cells provided the cDNA or gDNA that made up the material.

One Seattle source followed patients from active infection through their disease course. Germline values: CDR1 SQVTM, CDR2 ANQGSEA. Trimming took 4 bases from V and 8 from J; bases not matched to a gene: 7. The CDR3 runs 13 residues. Per the authors' pipeline: Amplification of reference gene primers was used by the study to estimate nucleated cell counts. Profiled with immunoSEQ multiplex PCR; TCRdb holds only in-frame clones, not every one. V and J calls and clone size follow that table, whereas D and trimming were derived from the DNA. The sample holds approximately 65,000 clones, 90% seen once. The V gene is TRBV29-1, the J gene TRBJ2-1; 8 bases line up with TRBD2. Sample: peripheral blood. The source is a man aged 50-59 years with COVID-19, enrolled during active disease. The CDR3 reads CSVGGGRRDEQFF. Written as DNA, the CDR3 is TGCAGCGTTGGGGGCGGGAGGAGGGATGAGCAGTTCTTC.